This TCR beta chain was recorded in a study of T-cell memory formation after mild COVID-19. The study, taken as a whole, reports: The study detected some responding clones in pre-infection memory, suggesting cross-reactive memory joined.

As to this clonotype: The antigen is undetermined.

CDR3 length equals 17 residues. Germline assignment: CDR1 LGHNA and CDR2 YNFKEQ. The V gene lost 2 bases and the J gene lost 2 bases, with 19 bases spanning the gap. The TCR alpha and TCR beta cDNA libraries, bearing sample barcodes and UMIs, were generated by 5'RACE using constant-segment primers. TCRdb re-derived calls from the 5' RACE reads in MiXCR, one entry per CDR3 protein. This table has about 450,000 distinct CDR3 sequences, 23% appearing once. The V and J genes are TRBV4-2 and TRBJ2-7, with D maybe TRBD2 (5 bases). The sample comprised PBMCs or a T cell subset sorted from them (not recorded which). The clonotype comes from an adult woman who had mild COVID-19 (a few samples of this study predate the infection). Cell type and time point are not known. The CDR3 protein is CASSQLSVRDRPYEQYF. CDR3 bases: TGTGCCAGCAGCCAACTTTCGGTCCGGGATAGACCCTACGAGCAGTACTTC.